This T cell receptor beta chain comes out of a study of blood T cell repertoires in COVID-19. Study-wide context: Acute-phase and convalescent COVID-19 samples originated in the United States, Italy and Spain. Sources were T cells, B-cell-depleted T cells, or PBMCs; the material itself was cDNA or gDNA.

In the source study's methods: Nucleated cell number was recorded as an estimate derived from reference gene primer amplification. Only in-frame clones appear in the TCRdb table, and some are missing; sequencing was by immunoSEQ multiplex PCR. V and J calls and clone size follow that table, whereas D and trimming were derived from the DNA. The sample lists some 96,000 clones, about 85% occurring once. The specimen was peripheral blood. This TCR derives from a man between 45 and 60 years old with active or convalescent COVID-19.

The CDR3 region is CASQDRERGGYTF. In DNA form, the CDR3 reads TGTGCCAGCCAGGACAGGGAGCGTGGGGGCTACACCTTC. This chain uses TRBV12-3 or TRBV12-4 with TRBJ1-2, with TRBD1 matching over 8 bases. The CDR3 has 13 residues. The V and J ends lost 8 bases and 8 bases, in that order; junction bases with no gene match: 10.